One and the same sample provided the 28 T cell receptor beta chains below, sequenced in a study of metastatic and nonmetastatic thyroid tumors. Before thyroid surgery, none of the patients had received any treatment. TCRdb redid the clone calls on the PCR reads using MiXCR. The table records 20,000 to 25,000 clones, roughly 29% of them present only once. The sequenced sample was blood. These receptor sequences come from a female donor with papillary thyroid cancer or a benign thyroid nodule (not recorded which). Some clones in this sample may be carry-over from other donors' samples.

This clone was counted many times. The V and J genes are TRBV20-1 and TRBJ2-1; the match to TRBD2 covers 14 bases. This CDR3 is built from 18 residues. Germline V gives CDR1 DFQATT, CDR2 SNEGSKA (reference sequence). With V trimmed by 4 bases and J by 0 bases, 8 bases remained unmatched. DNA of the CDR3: TGCAGTGCTAAAGGAACCGGGACTAGCGGGAGCTCCTACAATGAGCAGTTCTTC. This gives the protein CSAKGTGTSGSSYNEQFF.

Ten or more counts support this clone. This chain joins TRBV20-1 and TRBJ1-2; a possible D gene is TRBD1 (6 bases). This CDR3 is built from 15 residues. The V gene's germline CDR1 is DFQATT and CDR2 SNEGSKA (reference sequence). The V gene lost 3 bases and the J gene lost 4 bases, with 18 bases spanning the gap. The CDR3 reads CSASKTDRSTYGYTF. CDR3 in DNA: TGCAGTGCTAGTAAGACGGACAGATCGACCTATGGCTACACCTTC.

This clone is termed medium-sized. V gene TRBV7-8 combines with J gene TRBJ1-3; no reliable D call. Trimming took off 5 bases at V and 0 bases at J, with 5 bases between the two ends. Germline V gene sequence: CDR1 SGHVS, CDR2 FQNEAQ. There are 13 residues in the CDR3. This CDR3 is CASSRASGNTIYF. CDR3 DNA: TGTGCCAGCAGCCGTGCCTCTGGAAACACCATATATTTT.

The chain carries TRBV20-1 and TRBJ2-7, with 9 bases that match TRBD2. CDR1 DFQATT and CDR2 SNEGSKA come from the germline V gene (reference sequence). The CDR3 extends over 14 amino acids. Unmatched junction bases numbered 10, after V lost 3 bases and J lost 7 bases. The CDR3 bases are TGCAGTGCTAGTAAAGTAGCGGGAGCAGGTGAGCAGTACTTC. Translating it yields CSASKVAGAGEQYF.

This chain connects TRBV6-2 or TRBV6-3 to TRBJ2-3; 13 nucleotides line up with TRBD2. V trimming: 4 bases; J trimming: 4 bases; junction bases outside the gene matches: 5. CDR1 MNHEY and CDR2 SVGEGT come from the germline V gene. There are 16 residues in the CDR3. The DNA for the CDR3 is TGTGCCAGCAGTTCTGGGACTAGCGGGGTGGCAGATACGCAGTATTTT. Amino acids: CASSSGTSGVADTQYF.

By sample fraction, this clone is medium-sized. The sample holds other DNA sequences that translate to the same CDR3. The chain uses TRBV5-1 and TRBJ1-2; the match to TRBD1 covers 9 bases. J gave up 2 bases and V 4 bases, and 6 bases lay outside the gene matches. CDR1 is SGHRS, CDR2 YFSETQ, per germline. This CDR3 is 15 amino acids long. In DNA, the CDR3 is TGCGCCAGCAGCAAGACAGGGGGAGAGAACTATGGCTACACCTTC. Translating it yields CASSKTGGENYGYTF.

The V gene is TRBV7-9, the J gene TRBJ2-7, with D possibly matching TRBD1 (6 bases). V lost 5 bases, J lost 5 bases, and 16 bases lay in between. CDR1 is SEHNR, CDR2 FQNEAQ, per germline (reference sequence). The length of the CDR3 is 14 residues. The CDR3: CASSRREGGDEQYF. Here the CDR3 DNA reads TGTGCCAGCAGCCGTAGGGAAGGGGGTGACGAGCAGTACTTC.

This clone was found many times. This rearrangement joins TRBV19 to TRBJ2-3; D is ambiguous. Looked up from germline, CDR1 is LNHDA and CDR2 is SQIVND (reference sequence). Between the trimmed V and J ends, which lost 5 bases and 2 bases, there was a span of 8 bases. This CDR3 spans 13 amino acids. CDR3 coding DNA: TGTGCCAGTAGTCGGCAGTACACAGATACGCAGTATTTT. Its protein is CASSRQYTDTQYF.

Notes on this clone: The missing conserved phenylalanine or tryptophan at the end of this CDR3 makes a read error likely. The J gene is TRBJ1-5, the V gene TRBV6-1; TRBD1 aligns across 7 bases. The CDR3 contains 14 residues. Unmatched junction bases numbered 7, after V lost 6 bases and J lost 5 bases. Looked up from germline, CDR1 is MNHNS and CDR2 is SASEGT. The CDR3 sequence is CASSAGGGYQPQHS. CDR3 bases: TGTGCCAGCAGCGCAGGGGGGGGGTATCAGCCCCAGCATTCT.

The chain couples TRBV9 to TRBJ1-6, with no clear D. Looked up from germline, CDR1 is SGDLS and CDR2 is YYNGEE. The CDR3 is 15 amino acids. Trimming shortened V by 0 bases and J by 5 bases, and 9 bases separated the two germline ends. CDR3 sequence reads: CASSVVPANNSPLHF. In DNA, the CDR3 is TGTGCCAGCAGCGTAGTTCCGGCAAATAATTCACCCCTCCACTTT.

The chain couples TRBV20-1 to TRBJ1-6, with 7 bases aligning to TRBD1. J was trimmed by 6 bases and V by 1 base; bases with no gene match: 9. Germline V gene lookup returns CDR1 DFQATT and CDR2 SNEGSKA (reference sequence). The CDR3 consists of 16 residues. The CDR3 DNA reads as TGCAGTGCTAGAGGGGTACAGGGGAAAGGTAATTCACCCCTCCACTTT. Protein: CSARGVQGKGNSPLHF.

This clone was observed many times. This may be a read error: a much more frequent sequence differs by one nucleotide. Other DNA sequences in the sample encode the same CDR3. CDR3 protein: CASSPTGDTDTQYF. DNA of the CDR3: TGTGCCAGCTCACCCACAGGAGACACAGATACGCAGTATTTT. The rearrangement links TRBV18 to TRBJ2-3, with D possibly TRBD1 on 5 matching bases. V was cut by 3 bases and J by 2 bases, with 9 bases left in between. Germline V lookup: CDR1 KGHSH, CDR2 LQKENI. The CDR3 covers 14 residues. Together with reference TRBV18 and TRBJ2-3, the CDR3 gives the full variable domain: NAGVMQNPRHLVRRRGQEARLRCSPMKGHSHVYWYRQLPEEGLKFMVYLQKENIIDESGMPKERFSAEFPKEGPSILRIQQVVRGDSAAYFCASSPTGDTDTQYFGPGTRLTVL.

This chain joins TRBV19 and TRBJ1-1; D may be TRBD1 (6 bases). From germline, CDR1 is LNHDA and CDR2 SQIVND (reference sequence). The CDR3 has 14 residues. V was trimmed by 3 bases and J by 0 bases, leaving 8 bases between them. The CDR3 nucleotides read TGTGCCAGTAGTATTCAGGGGTTGAACACTGAAGCTTTCTTT. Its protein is CASSIQGLNTEAFF.

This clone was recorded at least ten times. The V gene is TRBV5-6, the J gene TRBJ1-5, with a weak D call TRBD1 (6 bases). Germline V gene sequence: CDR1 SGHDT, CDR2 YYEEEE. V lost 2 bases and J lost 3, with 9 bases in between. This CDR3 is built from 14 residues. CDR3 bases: TGTGCCAGCAGCTTCAGGGGTAACAATCAGCCCCAGCATTTT. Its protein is CASSFRGNNQPQHF.

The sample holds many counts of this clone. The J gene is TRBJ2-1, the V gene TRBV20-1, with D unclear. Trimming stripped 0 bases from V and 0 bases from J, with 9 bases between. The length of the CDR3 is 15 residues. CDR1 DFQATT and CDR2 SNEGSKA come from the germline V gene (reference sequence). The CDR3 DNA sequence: TGCAGTGCTAGAGATCCAGCGAGCTCCTACAATGAGCAGTTCTTC. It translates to CSARDPASSYNEQFF.

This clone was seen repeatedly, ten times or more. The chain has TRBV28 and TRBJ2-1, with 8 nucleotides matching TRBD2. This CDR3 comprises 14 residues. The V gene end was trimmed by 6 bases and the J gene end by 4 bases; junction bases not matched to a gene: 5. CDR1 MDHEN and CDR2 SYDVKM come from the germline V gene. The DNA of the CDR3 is TGTGCCAGCAGCCTTAGCGGGGCGTACAATGAGCAGTTCTTC. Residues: CASSLSGAYNEQFF.

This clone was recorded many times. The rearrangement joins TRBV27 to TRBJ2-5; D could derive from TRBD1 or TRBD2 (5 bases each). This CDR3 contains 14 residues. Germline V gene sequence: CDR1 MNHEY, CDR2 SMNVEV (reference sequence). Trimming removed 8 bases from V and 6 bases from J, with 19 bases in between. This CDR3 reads CASAKLLGVKTQYF. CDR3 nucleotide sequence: TGTGCCAGCGCAAAACTACTAGGGGTGAAGACCCAGTACTTC.

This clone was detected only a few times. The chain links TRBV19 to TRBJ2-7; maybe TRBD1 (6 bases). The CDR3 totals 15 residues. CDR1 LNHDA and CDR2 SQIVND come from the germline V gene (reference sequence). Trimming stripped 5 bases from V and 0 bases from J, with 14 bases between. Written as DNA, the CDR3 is TGTGCCAGTAGTCCGACAGGCCAAAGCTCCTACGAGCAGTACTTC. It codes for CASSPTGQSSYEQYF.

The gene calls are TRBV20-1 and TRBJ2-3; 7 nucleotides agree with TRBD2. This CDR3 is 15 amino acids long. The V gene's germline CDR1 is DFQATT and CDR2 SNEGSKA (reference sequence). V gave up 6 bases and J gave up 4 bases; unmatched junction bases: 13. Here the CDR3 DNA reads TGCAGTGCCGCATACGGGGGGTCCCGCTCAGATACGCAGTATTTT. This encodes CSAAYGGSRSDTQYF.

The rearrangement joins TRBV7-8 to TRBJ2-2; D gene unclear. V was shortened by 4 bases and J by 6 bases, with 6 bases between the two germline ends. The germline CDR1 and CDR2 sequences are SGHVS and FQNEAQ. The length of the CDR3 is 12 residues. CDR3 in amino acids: CASSYSPGELFF. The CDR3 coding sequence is TGTGCCAGCAGCTACAGCCCCGGGGAGCTGTTTTTT.

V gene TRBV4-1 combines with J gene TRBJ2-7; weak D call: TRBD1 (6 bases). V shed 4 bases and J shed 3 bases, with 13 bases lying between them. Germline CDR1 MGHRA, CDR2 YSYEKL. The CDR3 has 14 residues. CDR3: CASSPGAEGYEQYF. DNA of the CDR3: TGCGCCAGCAGCCCAGGGGCTGAGGGCTACGAGCAGTACTTC.

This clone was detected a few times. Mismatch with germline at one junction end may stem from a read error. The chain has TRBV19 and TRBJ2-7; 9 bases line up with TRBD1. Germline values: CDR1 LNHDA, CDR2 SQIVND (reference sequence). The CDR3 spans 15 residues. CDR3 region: CASSSSGTGSSEQYF. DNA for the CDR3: TGTGCCAGTAGTAGTTCCGGGACAGGGTCCTCCGAGCAGTACTTC. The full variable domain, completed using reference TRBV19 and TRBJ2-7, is DGGITQSPKYLFRKEGQNVTLSCEQNLNHDAMYWYRQDPGQGLRLIYYSQIVNDFQKGDIAEGYSVSREKKESFPLTVTSAQKNPTAFYLCASSSSGTGSSEQYFGPGTRLTVT.

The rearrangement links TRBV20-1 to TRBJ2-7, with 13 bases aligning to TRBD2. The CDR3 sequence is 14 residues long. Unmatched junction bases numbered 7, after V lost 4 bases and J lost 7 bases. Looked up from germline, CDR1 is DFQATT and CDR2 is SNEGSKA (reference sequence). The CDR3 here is CSAITSGRAREQYF. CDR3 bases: TGCAGTGCTATAACTAGCGGGAGGGCCAGGGAGCAGTACTTC.

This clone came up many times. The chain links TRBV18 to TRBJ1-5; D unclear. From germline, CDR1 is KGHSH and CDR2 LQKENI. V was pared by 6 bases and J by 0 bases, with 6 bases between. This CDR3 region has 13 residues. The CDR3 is CASSEHSNQPQHF. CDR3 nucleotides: TGTGCCAGCTCTGAACATAGCAATCAGCCCCAGCATTTT.

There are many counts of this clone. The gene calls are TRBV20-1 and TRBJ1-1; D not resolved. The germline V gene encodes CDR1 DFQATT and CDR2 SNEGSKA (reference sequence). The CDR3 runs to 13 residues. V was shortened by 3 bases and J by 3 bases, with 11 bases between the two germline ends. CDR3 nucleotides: TGCAGTGCTAGGTCCTCTACGGACACTGAAGCTTTCTTT. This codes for CSARSSTDTEAFF.

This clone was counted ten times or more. CDR3 in DNA: TGTGCCAGCTCACGAGGACAGGGGGAGCAAGAGACCCAGTACTTC. Encoded protein: CASSRGQGEQETQYF. The chain uses TRBV18 and TRBJ2-5; 10 bases are shared with TRBD1. Germline V gives CDR1 KGHSH, CDR2 LQKENI. The CDR3 has 15 residues. Germline trimming cut 4 bases from V and 2 bases from J; bases unmatched to any gene: 4.

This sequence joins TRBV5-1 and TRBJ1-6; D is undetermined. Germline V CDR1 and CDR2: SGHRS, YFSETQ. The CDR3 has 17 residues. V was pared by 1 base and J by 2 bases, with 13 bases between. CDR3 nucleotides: TGCGCCAGCAGCTTGCGGATACCGTCCACCTATAATTCACCCCTCCACTTT. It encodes CASSLRIPSTYNSPLHF.

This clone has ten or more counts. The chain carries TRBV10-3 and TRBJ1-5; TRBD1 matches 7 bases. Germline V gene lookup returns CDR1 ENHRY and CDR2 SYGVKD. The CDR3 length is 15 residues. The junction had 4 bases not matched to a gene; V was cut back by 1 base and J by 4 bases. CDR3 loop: CAISELQGRNQPQHF. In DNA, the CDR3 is TGTGCCATCAGTGAGTTACAGGGGAGAAATCAGCCCCAGCATTTT.